This paragraph covers one T cell receptor (beta chain) sequence. This sample was included in a study of T cell changes during pregnancy in multiple sclerosis. This CDR3 contains 15 residues. Per germline, CDR1 SGDLS and CDR2 YYNGEE. V lost 6 bases and J lost 4, with 19 bases in between. Profiling relied on immunoSEQ multiplex PCR, and the TCRdb table lists in-frame clones only, not all of them. The sample records roughly 53,000 clones, 85% to 95% being singletons. The rearrangement joins TRBV9 to TRBJ2-5; weak D call: TRBD1 (8 bases). This receptor was taken from a female donor with multiple sclerosis, enrolled in a pregnancy study. The material sequenced was CD4+ T cells from peripheral blood mononuclear cells, taken in the third trimester of pregnancy. CDR3 sequence (DNA): TGTGCCAGCACGCGGACAGGGAGGGTTGGAGAGACCCAGTACTTC. It is translated as CASTRTGRVGETQYF.